The 26 T cell receptor beta chains in this list originate from one sample, sequenced in a study of response to subunit inactivated influenza vaccine. TCRdb analysed the RT-PCR reads with MiXCR anew, one entry per CDR3 protein. The sample yields approximately 250,000 distinct CDR3 sequences, 12% seen once. Sequencing used non-naive T cells sorted from PBMCs, obtained 14 to 15 days before vaccination. These receptors were collected from a man aged 50-59 years who received an inactivated influenza vaccine.

Only a few counts were recorded for this clonotype. This sequence joins TRBV2 and TRBJ2-1; TRBD2 might be the D (6 bases). Trimming cost V 9 bases and J 6 bases, with 12 bases left between them. Germline CDR1 SNHLY, CDR2 FYNNEI. CDR3 length equals 12 residues. CDR3 protein: CARSIGGNEQFF. CDR3 coding DNA: TGTGCCAGGAGCATCGGGGGCAATGAGCAGTTCTTC.

V and J are TRBV7-9 and TRBJ2-1; 13 positions agree with TRBD2. Germline trimming cut 10 bases from V and 6 bases from J; bases unmatched to any gene: 9. CDR1 is SEHNR, CDR2 FQNEAQ, per germline (reference sequence). The CDR3 consists of 15 residues. The CDR3 loop reads CATGLAGAGGNEQFF. In DNA form, the CDR3 reads TGTGCCACCGGACTAGCGGGAGCCGGCGGCAATGAGCAGTTCTTC.

This clonotype came up many times. The J gene is TRBJ2-5, the V gene TRBV28, with 9 bases fitting TRBD1. Germline V CDR1 and CDR2: MDHEN, SYDVKM. J gave up 3 bases and V 7 bases, and 6 bases lay outside the gene matches. The CDR3 contains 14 residues. DNA for the CDR3: TGTGCCAGCACCACAGGGGGCGGGAAAGAGACCCAGTACTTC. Translating gives CASTTGGGKETQYF.

The chain combines TRBV5-1 with TRBJ2-7; D gene ambiguous. The ends were cut back, 0 bases at V and 6 bases at J, with 16 bases in the middle. Germline lookup yields CDR1 SGHRS and CDR2 YFSETQ. The CDR3 covers 15 residues. The CDR3 coding sequence is TGCGCCAGCAGCTTGGGTGCGAGCCCCCAAAGCGAGCAGTACTTC. This encodes CASSLGASPQSEQYF.

A few counts support this clonotype. J is TRBJ2-7 and V is TRBV29-1; 7 positions agree with TRBD2. Losses at the gene ends were 4 bases for V and 5 bases for J; bases not matched to a gene: 5. The CDR3 length is 12 residues. Germline CDR1 and CDR2: SQVTM and ANQGSEA. CDR3 sequence (DNA): TGCAGCGTTGGGGCGGGAGACGACGAGCAGTACTTC. Translating it yields CSVGAGDDEQYF.

This clonotype appeared many times. The V and J genes are TRBV25-1 and TRBJ2-5, with D maybe TRBD1 (6 bases). CDR3 length: 13 residues. Between the trimmed V and J ends, which lost 6 bases and 5 bases, there was a span of 13 bases. Germline assignment: CDR1 MGHDK and CDR2 SYGVNS. The CDR3: CASRGQNSETQYF. CDR3 in DNA: TGTGCCAGCAGAGGACAGAATTCGGAGACCCAGTACTTC. The complete variable domain, with remaining parts taken from reference TRBV25-1 and TRBJ2-5, reads EADIYQTPRYLVIGTGKKITLECSQTMGHDKMYWYQQDPGMELHLIHYSYGVNSTEKGDLSSESTVSRIRTEHFPLTLESARPSHTSQYLCASRGQNSETQYFGPGTRLLVL.

This clonotype was counted at least ten times. This chain joins TRBV5-1 and TRBJ2-1; D perhaps matches TRBD1 (6 bases). Germline CDR1 and CDR2: SGHRS and YFSETQ. The CDR3 sequence is 15 residues long. V shed 0 bases and J shed 2 bases, with 9 bases lying between them. This chain's CDR3 is CASSLDGGPYNEQFF. CDR3 bases: TGCGCCAGCAGCTTGGATGGGGGCCCCTACAATGAGCAGTTCTTC.

The J gene is TRBJ2-3, the V gene TRBV4-3; no reliable D call. From germline, CDR1 is LGHNA and CDR2 YSLEER. CDR3 length: 15 amino acids. V lost 4 bases, J lost 0 bases, and 11 bases lay in between. CDR3 sequence (DNA): TGCGCCAGCAGCCGAGGTCCAAAGAGCACAGATACGCAGTATTTT. It is translated as CASSRGPKSTDTQYF.

The chain joins TRBV24-1 to TRBJ2-1, with no clear D. This CDR3 comprises 16 residues. CDR1 is KGHDR, CDR2 SFDVKD, per germline. Trimming left V 4 bases short and J 6 bases short, with 18 bases between. CDR3 coding DNA: TGTGCCACCAGTGACCCATCCTCCGCGGACCTCAATGAGCAGTTCTTC. Encoded protein: CATSDPSSADLNEQFF.

This clonotype was observed many times. The rearrangement links TRBV5-1 to TRBJ2-7, with D possibly TRBD1 on 5 matching bases. V shed 1 base and J shed 0 bases, with 11 bases lying between them. The germline V gene encodes CDR1 SGHRS and CDR2 YFSETQ. This CDR3 is 15 amino acids long. The CDR3 DNA reads TGCGCCAGCAGCTTGAGGCAGGGTGGCTCCTACGAGCAGTACTTC. Translated, it gives CASSLRQGGSYEQYF. The variable domain in full, with the rest retrieved from reference TRBV5-1 and TRBJ2-7, is KAGVTQTPRYLIKTRGQQVTLSCSPISGHRSVSWYQQTPGQGLQFLFEYFSETQRNKGNFPGRFSGRQFSNSRSEMNVSTLELGDSALYLCASSLRQGGSYEQYFGPGTRLTVT.

CDR3 loop: CASTLHLTGYRNSPLHF. As DNA, the CDR3 is TGTGCCAGCACTCTTCACCTGACAGGGTACCGTAATTCACCCCTCCACTTT. This rearrangement joins TRBV28 to TRBJ1-6, with 7 bases lining up with TRBD1. The CDR3 is 17 residues long. Losses at the gene ends were 7 bases for V and 6 bases for J; bases not matched to a gene: 15. Germline-derived CDR1 and CDR2 are MDHEN and SYDVKM.

This clonotype was seen ten or more times. The rearrangement uses TRBV12-3 or TRBV12-4 and TRBJ1-6, with D perhaps matching TRBD1 (5 bases). The V end lost 0 bases, the J end lost 10 bases, and 16 bases lay between the germline ends. The CDR3 has 16 residues. The CDR3 here is CASSLAGLKRGSPLHF. The CDR3 bases are TGTGCCAGCAGTTTAGCGGGACTAAAGAGAGGGTCACCCCTCCACTTT.

The chain employs TRBV18 and TRBJ2-5; 9 nucleotides agree with TRBD2. Trimming at V came to 3 bases and at J to 4 bases, leaving 3 bases not matched to a gene. The CDR3 runs 14 residues. CDR1 is KGHSH and CDR2 is LQKENI in the germline V gene. The CDR3: CASSPELAGETQYF. CDR3 in DNA: TGTGCCAGCTCACCTGAACTAGCGGGAGAGACCCAGTACTTC.

The CDR3 coding sequence is TGTGCCAGCCGGTTGGGCACTGAAGCTTTCTTT. Translating it yields CASRLGTEAFF. This chain connects TRBV6-6 to TRBJ1-1; D gene unclear. Germline V CDR1 and CDR2: MNHNY, SVGAGI (reference sequence). The CDR3 consists of 11 residues. Trimming pared 8 bases from V and 4 bases from J, leaving 8 bases between.

This clonotype was seen more than once but under ten times. The V call is TRBV6-2 or TRBV6-3, the J call TRBJ2-7; TRBD1 is a possible D gene (5 bases). In germline, CDR1 is MNHEY, CDR2 SVGEGT. There are 13 residues in the CDR3. Trimming left V 6 bases short and J 3 bases short, with 12 bases between. The chain's CDR3 is CASRKDRYYEQYF. The CDR3 DNA sequence: TGTGCCAGCAGGAAAGACAGATACTACGAGCAGTACTTC.

There are a few counts of this clonotype. The genes are TRBV29-1 and TRBJ2-1; D may be TRBD1 (5 bases). CDR3 length: 12 amino acids. Trimming took off 6 bases at V and 9 bases at J, with 15 bases between the two ends. The germline V gene has CDR1 SQVTM and CDR2 ANQGSEA. The CDR3 loop reads CSVDPGSGEQFF. As DNA, the CDR3 is TGCAGCGTCGACCCAGGGTCCGGTGAGCAGTTCTTC.

This rearrangement joins TRBV5-1 to TRBJ2-1; tentatively, D is TRBD2 (5 bases). This CDR3 comprises 13 residues. V lost 5 bases and J 12 bases, leaving 18 bases between the germline ends. The germline V gene encodes CDR1 SGHRS and CDR2 YFSETQ. DNA for the CDR3: TGCGCCAGCAGGGAGGAAGCTTTGGGTGTGCAGTTCTTC. This translates into CASREEALGVQFF.

This clonotype was detected a few times. This chain's CDR3 is CASSFVGTGVNTEAFF. Here the CDR3 DNA reads TGTGCCAGCAGTTTTGTTGGGACAGGGGTGAACACTGAAGCTTTCTTT. The chain joins TRBV12-3 or TRBV12-4 to TRBJ1-1, with 10 bases lining up with TRBD1. This CDR3 spans 16 amino acids. V trimming: 3 bases; J trimming: 0 bases; junction bases outside the gene matches: 4.

This clonotype showed up many times. V and J are TRBV27 and TRBJ1-2; possibly TRBD1 for D (5 bases). Trimming left V 6 bases short and J 8 bases short, with 16 bases between. Germline V gene lookup returns CDR1 MNHEY and CDR2 SMNVEV (reference sequence). The CDR3 is made up of 13 amino acids. CDR3 coding DNA: TGTGCCAGCAGCGCCGATAGGGACGGAGGCTACACCTTC. Encoded protein: CASSADRDGGYTF.

This clonotype showed up many times. This chain uses TRBV20-1 with TRBJ1-1; D call uncertain. The CDR3 is 14 residues long. The germline V gene has CDR1 DFQATT and CDR2 SNEGSKA (reference sequence). Trimming left V 5 bases short and J 1 base short, with 14 bases between. The CDR3 here is CSAPPGPENTEAFF. The CDR3 region has the DNA TGCAGTGCTCCTCCGGGTCCAGAGAACACTGAAGCTTTCTTT.

This clonotype has a handful of counts. The V gene is TRBV20-1, the J gene TRBJ2-3; 7 bases map to TRBD2. This CDR3 region has 13 residues. Trimming at V came to 3 bases and at J to 3 bases, leaving 3 bases not matched to a gene. The germline V gene has CDR1 DFQATT and CDR2 SNEGSKA (reference sequence). In DNA form, the CDR3 reads TGCAGTGCTAGGGAAGCGGGGACAGATACGCAGTATTTT. Protein sequence: CSAREAGTDTQYF.

This clonotype has ten or more counts. The chain joins TRBV4-2 to TRBJ2-3; a weak D match, TRBD1 (6 bases). CDR3 length equals 13 residues. The germline gives CDR1 LGHNA, CDR2 YNFKEQ. The germline V and J ends were trimmed by 0 bases and 8 bases, with 9 bases remaining between them. CDR3 amino acids: CASSQDDRSTQYF. DNA of the CDR3: TGTGCCAGCAGCCAAGATGACAGGAGTACGCAGTATTTT.

This clonotype was seen ten or more times. The V gene is TRBV28, the J gene TRBJ2-3, with 15 bases fitting TRBD2. V shed 6 bases, J shed 11 bases, and the junction held 9 bases outside the gene matches. CDR3 length equals 15 residues. Germline V gene lookup returns CDR1 MDHEN and CDR2 SYDVKM. CDR3 DNA: TGTGCCAGCAGGACGACGGGACTAGCGGGAGGAATGCAGTATTTT. Translated: CASRTTGLAGGMQYF.

This clonotype showed up just a few times. The rearrangement links TRBV7-9 to TRBJ2-7, with D possibly being TRBD1 or TRBD2 (5 bases each). Per the germline V gene, CDR1 is SEHNR and CDR2 is FQNEAQ (reference sequence). CDR3 length: 15 amino acids. Trimming pared 1 base from V and 5 bases from J, leaving 15 bases between. The chain's CDR3 is CASSLGGEVVHEQYF. Written as DNA, the CDR3 is TGTGCCAGCAGCTTAGGAGGGGAAGTGGTCCACGAGCAGTACTTC.

In this sample, this clonotype turned up a few times. This chain joins TRBV20-1 and TRBJ2-5; TRBD2 agrees at 9 bases. Germline-derived CDR1 and CDR2 are DFQATT and SNEGSKA (reference sequence). The CDR3 spans 13 residues. The J segment lost 5 bases and the V segment lost 6 bases, leaving 7 bases of the junction unmatched. CDR3 DNA sequence: TGCAGTGCAATACTAGCGGGCCGGGAGACCCAGTACTTC. This gives the protein CSAILAGRETQYF.

The table lists this clonotype with a few counts. The chain uses TRBV7-9 and TRBJ2-5; 10 positions agree with TRBD2. The V gene end was trimmed by 5 bases and the J gene end by 5 bases; junction bases not matched to a gene: 11. This CDR3 region has 16 residues. Germline values: CDR1 SEHNR, CDR2 FQNEAQ (reference sequence). In nucleotides, the CDR3 is TGTGCCAGCAGCCACGGACTAGCGGCAAGCGGGGAGACCCAGTACTTC. Translated, it gives CASSHGLAASGETQYF.